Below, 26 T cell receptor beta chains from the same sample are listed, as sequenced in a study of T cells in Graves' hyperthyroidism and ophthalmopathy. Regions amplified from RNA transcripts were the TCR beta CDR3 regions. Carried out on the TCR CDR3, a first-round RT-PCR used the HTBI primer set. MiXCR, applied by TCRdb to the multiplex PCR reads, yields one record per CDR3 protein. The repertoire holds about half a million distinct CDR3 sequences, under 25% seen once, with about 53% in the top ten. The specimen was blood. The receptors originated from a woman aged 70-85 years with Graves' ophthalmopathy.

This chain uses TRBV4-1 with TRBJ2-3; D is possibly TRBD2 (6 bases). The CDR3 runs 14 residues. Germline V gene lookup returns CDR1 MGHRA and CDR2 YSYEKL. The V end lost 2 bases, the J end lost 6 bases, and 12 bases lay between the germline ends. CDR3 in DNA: TGCGCCAGCAGCCAACCAAGCGGGTCCGATACGCAGTATTTT. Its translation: CASSQPSGSDTQYF.

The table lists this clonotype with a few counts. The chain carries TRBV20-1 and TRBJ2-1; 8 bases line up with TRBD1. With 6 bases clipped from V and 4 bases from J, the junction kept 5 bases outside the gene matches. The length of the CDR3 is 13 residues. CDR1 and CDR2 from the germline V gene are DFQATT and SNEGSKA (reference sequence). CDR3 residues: CSALRDRYNEQFF. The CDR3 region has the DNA TGCAGTGCCCTCCGGGACAGGTACAATGAGCAGTTCTTC.

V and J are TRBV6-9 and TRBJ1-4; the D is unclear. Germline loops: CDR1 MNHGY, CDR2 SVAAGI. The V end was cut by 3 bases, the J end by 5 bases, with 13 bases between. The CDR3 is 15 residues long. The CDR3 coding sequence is TGTGCCAGCAGTTACATCGGCAGAGAAAATGAAAAACTGTTTTTT. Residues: CASSYIGRENEKLFF.

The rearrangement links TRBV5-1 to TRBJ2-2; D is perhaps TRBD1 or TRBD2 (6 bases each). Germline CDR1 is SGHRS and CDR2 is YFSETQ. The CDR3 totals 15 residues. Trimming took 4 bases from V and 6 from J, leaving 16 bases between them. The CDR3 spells CASSARPGASGELFF. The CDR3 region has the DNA TGCGCCAGCAGCGCCCGGCCGGGGGCCTCCGGGGAGCTGTTTTTT.

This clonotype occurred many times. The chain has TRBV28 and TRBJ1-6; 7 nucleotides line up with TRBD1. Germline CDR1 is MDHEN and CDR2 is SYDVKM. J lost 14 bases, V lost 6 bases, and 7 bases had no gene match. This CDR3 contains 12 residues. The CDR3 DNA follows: TGTGCCAGCAGATACAGGGGCAAGACCCTCCACTTT. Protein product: CASRYRGKTLHF.

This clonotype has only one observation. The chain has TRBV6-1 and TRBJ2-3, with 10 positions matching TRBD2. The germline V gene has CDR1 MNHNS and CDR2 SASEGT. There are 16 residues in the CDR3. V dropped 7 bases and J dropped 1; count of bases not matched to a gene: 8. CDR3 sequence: CASKRSGRARTDTQYF. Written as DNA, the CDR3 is TGTGCCAGCAAAAGAAGCGGGAGGGCGCGCACAGATACGCAGTATTTT.

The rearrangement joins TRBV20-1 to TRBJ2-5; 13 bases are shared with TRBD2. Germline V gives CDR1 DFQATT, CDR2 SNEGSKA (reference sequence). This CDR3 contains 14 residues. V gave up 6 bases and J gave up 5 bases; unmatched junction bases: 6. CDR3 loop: CSARTSGSLETQYF. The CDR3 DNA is TGCAGTGCCAGGACTAGCGGGAGTCTGGAGACCCAGTACTTC.

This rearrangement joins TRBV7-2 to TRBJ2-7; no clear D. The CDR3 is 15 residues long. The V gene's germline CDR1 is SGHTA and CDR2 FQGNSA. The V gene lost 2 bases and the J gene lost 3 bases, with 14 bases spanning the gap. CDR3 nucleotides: TGTGCCAGCAGCTTAAGGTTAGCCTCTATCTACGAGCAGTACTTC. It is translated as CASSLRLASIYEQYF.

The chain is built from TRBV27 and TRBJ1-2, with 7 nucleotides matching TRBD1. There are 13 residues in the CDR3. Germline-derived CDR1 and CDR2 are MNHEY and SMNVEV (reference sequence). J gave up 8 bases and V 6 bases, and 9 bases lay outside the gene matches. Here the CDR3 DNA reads TGTGCCAGCAGACCCGACAGGGTGGGGGGCTACACCTTC. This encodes CASRPDRVGGYTF.

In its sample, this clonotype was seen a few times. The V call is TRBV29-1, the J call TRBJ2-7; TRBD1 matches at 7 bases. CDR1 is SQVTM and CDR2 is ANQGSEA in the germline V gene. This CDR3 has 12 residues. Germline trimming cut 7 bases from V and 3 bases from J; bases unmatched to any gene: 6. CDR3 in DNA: TGCAGCGCGGGACAGCTGGACTACGAGCAGTACTTC. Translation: CSAGQLDYEQYF.

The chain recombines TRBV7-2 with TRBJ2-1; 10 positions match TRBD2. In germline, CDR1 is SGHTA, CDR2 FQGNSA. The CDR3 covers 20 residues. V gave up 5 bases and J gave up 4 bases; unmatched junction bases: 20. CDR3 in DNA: TGTGCCAGCAGCAGAAACGACTATTGGGCTAGCGGGAGAGGGTACAATGAGCAGTTCTTC. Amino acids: CASSRNDYWASGRGYNEQFF.

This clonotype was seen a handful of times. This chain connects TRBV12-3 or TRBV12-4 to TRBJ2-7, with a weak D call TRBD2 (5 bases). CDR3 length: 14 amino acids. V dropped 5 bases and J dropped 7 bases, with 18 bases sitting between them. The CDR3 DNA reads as TGTGCCAGCAGTGTGACGAGCGGCCCCGATGAGCAGTACTTC. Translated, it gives CASSVTSGPDEQYF.

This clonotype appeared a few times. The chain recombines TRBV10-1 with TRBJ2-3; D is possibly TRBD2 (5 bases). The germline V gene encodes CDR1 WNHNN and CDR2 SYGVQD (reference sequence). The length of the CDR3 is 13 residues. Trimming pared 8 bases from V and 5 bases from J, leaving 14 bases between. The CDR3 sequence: CASGLTTGDTQYF. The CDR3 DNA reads TGCGCCAGCGGTTTGACTACGGGAGATACGCAGTATTTT.

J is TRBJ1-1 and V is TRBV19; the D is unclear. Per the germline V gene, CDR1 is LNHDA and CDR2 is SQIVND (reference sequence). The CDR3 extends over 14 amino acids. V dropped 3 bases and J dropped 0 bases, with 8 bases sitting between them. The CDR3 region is CASSMADLNTEAFF. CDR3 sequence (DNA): TGTGCCAGTAGTATGGCTGACTTGAACACTGAAGCTTTCTTT.

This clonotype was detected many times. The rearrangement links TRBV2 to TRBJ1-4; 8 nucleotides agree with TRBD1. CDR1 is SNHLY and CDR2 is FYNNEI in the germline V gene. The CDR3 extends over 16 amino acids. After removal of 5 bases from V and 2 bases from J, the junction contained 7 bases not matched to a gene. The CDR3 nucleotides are TGTGCCAGCAGTCCTACCAGACAGGGGACTAATGAAAAACTGTTTTTT. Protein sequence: CASSPTRQGTNEKLFF.

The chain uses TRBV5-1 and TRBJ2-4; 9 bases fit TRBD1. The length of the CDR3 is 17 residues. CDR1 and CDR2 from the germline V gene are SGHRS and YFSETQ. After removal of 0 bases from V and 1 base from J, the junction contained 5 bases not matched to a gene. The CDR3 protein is CASSLGWDRVAKNIQYF. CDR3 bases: TGCGCCAGCAGCTTGGGGTGGGACAGGGTCGCCAAAAACATTCAGTACTTC.

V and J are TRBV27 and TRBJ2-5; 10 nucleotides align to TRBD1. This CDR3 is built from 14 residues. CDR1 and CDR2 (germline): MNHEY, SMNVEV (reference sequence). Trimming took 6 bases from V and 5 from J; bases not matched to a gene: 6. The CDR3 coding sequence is TGTGCCAGCAGGAGACAGGGGGCGGGGGAGACCCAGTACTTC. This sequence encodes CASRRQGAGETQYF.

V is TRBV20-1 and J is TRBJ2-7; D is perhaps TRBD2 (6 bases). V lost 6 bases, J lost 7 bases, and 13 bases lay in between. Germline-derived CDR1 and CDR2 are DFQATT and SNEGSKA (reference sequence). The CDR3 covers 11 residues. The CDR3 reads CSARGSGEQYF. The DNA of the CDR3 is TGCAGTGCACGGGGGTCGGGGGAGCAGTACTTC.

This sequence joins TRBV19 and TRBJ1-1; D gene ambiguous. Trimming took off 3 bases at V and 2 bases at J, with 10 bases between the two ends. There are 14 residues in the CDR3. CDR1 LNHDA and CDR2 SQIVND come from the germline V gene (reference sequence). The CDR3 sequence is CASSISRANTEAFF. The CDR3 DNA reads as TGTGCCAGTAGTATCAGTAGAGCTAACACTGAAGCTTTCTTT.

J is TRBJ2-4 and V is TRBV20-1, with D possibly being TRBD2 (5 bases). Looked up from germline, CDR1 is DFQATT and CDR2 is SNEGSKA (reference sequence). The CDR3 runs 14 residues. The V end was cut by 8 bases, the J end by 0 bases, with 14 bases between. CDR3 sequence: CSLASFIAKNIQYF. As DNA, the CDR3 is TGCAGTCTCGCTAGCTTCATAGCCAAAAACATTCAGTACTTC.

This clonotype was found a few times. CDR3 in amino acids: CASSFVQGNGYTF. Written as DNA, the CDR3 is TGTGCCAGCAGCTTCGTTCAGGGGAATGGCTACACCTTC. The rearrangement links TRBV5-4 to TRBJ1-2, with a possible D match to TRBD1 (6 bases). The CDR3 is 13 residues long. Trimming cost V 2 bases and J 6 bases, with 11 bases left between them. Germline values: CDR1 SGHNT, CDR2 YYREEE (reference sequence).

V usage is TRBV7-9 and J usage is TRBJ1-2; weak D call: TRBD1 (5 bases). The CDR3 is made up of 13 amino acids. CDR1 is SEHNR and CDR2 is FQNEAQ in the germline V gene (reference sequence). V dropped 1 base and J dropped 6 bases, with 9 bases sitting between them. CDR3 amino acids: CASSLGAGNGYTF. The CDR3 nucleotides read TGTGCCAGCAGCTTAGGAGCAGGGAATGGCTACACCTTC.

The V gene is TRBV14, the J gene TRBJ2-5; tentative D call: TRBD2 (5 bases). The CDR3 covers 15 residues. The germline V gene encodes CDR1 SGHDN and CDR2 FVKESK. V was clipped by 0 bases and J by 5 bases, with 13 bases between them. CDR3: CASSQDRWRSETQYF. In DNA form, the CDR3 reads TGTGCCAGCAGCCAAGATCGGTGGAGGTCGGAGACCCAGTACTTC.

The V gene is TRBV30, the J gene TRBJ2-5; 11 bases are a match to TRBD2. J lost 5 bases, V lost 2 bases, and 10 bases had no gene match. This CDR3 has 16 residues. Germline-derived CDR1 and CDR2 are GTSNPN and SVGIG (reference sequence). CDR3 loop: CAWSQGASGRFETQYF. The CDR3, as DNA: TGTGCCTGGAGTCAAGGGGCTAGCGGGAGGTTTGAGACCCAGTACTTC. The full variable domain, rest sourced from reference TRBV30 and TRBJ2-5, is SQTIHQWPATLVQPVGSPLSLECTVEGTSNPNLYWYRQAAGRGLQLLFYSVGIGQISSEVPQNLSASRPQDRQFILSSKKLLLSDSGFYLCAWSQGASGRFETQYFGPGTRLLVL.

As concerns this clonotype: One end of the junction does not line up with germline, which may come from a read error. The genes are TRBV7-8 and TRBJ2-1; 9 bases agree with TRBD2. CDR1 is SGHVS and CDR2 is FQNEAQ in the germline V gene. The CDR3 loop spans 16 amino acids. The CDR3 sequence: CAGSYLGGRAINEQFF. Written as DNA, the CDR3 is TGTGCCGGCAGCTACCTCGGCGGGAGGGCCATCAATGAGCAGTTCTTC.

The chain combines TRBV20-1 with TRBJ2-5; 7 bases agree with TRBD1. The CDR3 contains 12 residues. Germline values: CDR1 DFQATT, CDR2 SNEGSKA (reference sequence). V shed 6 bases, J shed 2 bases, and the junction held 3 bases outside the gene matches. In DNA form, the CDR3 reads TGCAGTGCGATGACAGGGCAAGAGACCCAGTACTTC. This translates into CSAMTGQETQYF.